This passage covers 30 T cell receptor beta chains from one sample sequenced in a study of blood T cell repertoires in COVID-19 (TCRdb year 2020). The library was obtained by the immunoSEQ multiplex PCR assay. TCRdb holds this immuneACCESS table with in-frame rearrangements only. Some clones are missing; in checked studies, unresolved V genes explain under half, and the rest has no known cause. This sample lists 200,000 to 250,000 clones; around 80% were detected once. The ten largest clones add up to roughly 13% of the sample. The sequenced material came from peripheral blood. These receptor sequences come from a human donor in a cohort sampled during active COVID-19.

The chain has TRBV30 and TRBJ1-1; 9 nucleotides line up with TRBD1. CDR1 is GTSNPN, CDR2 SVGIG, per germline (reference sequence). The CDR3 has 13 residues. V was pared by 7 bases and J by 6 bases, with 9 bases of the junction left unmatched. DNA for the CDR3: TGTGCCTCCAACAGGGGGCGGACCTCTGAAGCTTTCTTT. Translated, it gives CASNRGRTSEAFF.

The CDR3 here is CASSAGTGSRGYTF. The CDR3 DNA is TGTGCCAGCTCAGCCGGGACAGGGAGTAGAGGCTACACCTTC. The V call is TRBV18, the J call TRBJ1-2, with 9 bases fitting TRBD1. Germline V gene lookup returns CDR1 KGHSH and CDR2 LQKENI. The trim removed 5 bases at V and 8 bases at J, leaving 9 bases unmatched. This CDR3 is 14 amino acids long. Complete variable domain (other parts from reference TRBV18 and TRBJ1-2): NAGVMQNPRHLVRRRGQEARLRCSPMKGHSHVYWYRQLPEEGLKFMVYLQKENIIDESGMPKERFSAEFPKEGPSILRIQQVVRGDSAAYFCASSAGTGSRGYTFGSGTRLTVV.

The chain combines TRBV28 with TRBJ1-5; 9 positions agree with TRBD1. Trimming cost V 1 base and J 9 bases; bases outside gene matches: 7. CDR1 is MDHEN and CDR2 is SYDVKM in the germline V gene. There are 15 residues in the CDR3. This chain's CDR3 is CASSLSTGQGRPQHF. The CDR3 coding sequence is TGTGCCAGCAGTTTATCCACAGGACAGGGGAGGCCCCAGCATTTT. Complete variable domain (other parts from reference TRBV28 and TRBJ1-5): DVKVTQSSRYLVKRTGEKVFLECVQDMDHENMFWYRQDPGLGLRLIYFSYDVKMKEKGDIPEGYSVSREKKERFSLILESASTNQTSMYLCASSLSTGQGRPQHFGDGTRLSIL.

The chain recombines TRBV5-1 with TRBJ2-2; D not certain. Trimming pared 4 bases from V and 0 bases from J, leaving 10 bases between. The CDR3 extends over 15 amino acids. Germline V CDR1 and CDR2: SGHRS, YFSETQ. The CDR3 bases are TGCGCCAGCAGCCCACTATCCTCGAACACCGGGGAGCTGTTTTTT. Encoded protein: CASSPLSSNTGELFF.

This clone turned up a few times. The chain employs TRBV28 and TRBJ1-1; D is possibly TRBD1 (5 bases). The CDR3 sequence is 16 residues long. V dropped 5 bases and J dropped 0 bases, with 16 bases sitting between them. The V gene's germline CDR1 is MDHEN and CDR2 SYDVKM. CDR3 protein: CASSDPGTYMNTEAFF. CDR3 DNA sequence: TGTGCCAGCAGTGACCCCGGGACTTACATGAACACTGAAGCTTTCTTT.

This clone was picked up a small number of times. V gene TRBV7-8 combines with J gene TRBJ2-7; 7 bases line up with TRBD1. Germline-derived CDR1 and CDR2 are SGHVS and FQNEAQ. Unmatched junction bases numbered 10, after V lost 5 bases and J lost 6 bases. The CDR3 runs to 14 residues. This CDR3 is CASSPADRMIEQYF. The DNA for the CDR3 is TGTGCCAGCAGCCCAGCGGACAGGATGATCGAGCAGTACTTC.

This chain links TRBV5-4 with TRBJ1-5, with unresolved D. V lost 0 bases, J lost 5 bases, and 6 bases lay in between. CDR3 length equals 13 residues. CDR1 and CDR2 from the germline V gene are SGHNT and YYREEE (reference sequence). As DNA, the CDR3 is TGTGCCAGCAGCTTGGCGGGTGATCAGCCCCAGCATTTT. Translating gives CASSLAGDQPQHF.

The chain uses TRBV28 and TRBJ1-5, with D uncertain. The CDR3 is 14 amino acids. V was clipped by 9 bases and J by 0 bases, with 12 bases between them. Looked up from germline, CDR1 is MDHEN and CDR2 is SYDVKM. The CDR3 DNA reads TGTGCCAGTTCGAAACAGATTAGCAATCAGCCCCAGCATTTT. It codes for CASSKQISNQPQHF.

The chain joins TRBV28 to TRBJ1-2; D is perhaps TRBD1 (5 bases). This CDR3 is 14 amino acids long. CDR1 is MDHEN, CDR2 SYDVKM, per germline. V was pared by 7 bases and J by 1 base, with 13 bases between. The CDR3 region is CASKEGQGNYGYTF. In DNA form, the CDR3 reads TGTGCCAGCAAGGAGGGCCAGGGTAACTATGGCTACACCTTC.

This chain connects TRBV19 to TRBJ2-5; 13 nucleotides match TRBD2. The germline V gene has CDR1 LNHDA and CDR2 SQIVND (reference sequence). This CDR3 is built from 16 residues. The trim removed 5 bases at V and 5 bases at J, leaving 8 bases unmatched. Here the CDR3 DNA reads TGTGCCAGTAGTCTCCAAGGACTAGCGGGAGTTGAGACCCAGTACTTC. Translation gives CASSLQGLAGVETQYF.

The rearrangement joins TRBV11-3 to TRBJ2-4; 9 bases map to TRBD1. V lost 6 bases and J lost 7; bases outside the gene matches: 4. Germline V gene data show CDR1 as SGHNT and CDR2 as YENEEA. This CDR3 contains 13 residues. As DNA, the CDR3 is TGTGCCAGCAGGGGGACAGGGCTTAACATTCAGTACTTC. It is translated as CASRGTGLNIQYF.

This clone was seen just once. The CDR3 protein is CASSLAWRLAKGDHTEAFF. For the CDR3, the DNA is TGTGCCAGCAGCTTAGCTTGGAGACTCGCGAAAGGGGATCACACTGAAGCTTTCTTT. The chain carries TRBV7-9 and TRBJ1-1; D is perhaps TRBD1 (5 bases). This CDR3 contains 19 residues. The V end was cut by 0 bases, the J end by 3 bases, with 23 bases between. Germline V gene sequence: CDR1 SEHNR, CDR2 FQNEAQ (reference sequence).

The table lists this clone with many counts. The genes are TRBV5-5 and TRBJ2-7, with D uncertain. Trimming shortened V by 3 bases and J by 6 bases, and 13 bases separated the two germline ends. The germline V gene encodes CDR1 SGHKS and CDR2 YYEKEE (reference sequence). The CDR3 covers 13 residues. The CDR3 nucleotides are TGTGCCAGCAGCTCAGATCTGCCGGGCGAGCAGTACTTC. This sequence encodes CASSSDLPGEQYF.

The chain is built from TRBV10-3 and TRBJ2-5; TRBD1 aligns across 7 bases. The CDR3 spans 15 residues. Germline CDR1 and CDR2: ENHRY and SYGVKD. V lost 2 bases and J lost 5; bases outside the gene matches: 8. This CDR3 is CAISELTGERETQYF. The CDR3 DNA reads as TGTGCCATCAGTGAGCTAACAGGGGAACGGGAGACCCAGTACTTC.

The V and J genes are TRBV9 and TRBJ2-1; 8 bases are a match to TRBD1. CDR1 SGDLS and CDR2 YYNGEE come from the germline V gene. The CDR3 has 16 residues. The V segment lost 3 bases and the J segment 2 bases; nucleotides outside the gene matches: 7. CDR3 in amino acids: CASSARDRHPYNEQFF. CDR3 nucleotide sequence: TGTGCCAGCAGCGCCCGGGACAGGCACCCCTACAATGAGCAGTTCTTC.

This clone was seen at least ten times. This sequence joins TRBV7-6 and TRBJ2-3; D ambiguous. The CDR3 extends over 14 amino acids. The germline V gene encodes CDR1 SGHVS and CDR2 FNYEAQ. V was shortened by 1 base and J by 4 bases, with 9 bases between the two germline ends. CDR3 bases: TGTGCCAGCAGCTTAGAACTGCCCCCAGATACGCAGTATTTT. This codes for CASSLELPPDTQYF.

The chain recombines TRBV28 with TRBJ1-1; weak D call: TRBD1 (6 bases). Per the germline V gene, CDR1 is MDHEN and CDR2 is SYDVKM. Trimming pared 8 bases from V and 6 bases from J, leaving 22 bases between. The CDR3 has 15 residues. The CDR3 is CASLAKGQIGSEAFF. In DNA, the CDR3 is TGTGCCAGCCTAGCTAAAGGACAGATCGGATCTGAAGCTTTCTTT. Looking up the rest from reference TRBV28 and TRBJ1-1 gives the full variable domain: DVKVTQSSRYLVKRTGEKVFLECVQDMDHENMFWYRQDPGLGLRLIYFSYDVKMKEKGDIPEGYSVSREKKERFSLILESASTNQTSMYLCASLAKGQIGSEAFFGQGTRLTVV.

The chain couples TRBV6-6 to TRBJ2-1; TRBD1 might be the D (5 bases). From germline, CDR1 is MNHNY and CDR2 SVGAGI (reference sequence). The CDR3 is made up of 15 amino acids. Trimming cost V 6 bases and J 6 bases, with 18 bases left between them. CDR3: CASSVIATGGNEQFF. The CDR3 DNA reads TGTGCCAGCAGCGTCATAGCTACAGGTGGCAATGAGCAGTTCTTC.

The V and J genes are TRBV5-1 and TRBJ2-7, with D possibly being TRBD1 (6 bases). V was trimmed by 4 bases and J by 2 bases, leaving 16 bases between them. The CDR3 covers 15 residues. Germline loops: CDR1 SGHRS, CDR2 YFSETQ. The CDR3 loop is CASSPATGQTYEQYF. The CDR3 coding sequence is TGCGCCAGCAGCCCCGCGACCGGACAGACCTACGAGCAGTACTTC.

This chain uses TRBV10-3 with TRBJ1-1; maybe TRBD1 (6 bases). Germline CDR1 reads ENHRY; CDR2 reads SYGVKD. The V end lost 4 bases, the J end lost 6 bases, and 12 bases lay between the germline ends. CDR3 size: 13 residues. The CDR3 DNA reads TGTGCCATCAGTGTAGAGGGGGGGCCTGAAGCTTTCTTT. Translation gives CAISVEGGPEAFF.

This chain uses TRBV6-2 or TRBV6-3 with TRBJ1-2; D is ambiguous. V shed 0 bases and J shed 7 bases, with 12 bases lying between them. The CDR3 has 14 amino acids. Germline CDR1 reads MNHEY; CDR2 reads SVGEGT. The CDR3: CASSYSIGLSGYTF. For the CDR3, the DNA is TGTGCCAGCAGTTACTCGATTGGGCTAAGTGGCTACACCTTC.

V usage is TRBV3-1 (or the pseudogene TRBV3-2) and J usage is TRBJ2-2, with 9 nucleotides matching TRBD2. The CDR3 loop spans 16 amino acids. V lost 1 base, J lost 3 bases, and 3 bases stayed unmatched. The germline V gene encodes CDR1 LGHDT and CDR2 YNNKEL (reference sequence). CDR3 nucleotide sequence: TGTGCCAGCAGCCAAGCCCTAGCGGGGCACACCGGGGAGCTGTTTTTT. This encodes CASSQALAGHTGELFF.

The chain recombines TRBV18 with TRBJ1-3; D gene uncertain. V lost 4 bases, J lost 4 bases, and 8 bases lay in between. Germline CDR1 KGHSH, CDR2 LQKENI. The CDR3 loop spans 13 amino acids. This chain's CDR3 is CASSHLQGNTIYF. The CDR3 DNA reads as TGTGCCAGCTCACACTTACAGGGAAACACCATATATTTT.

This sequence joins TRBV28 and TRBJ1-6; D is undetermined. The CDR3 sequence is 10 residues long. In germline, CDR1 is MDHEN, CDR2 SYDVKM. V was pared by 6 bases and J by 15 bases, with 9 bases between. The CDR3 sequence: CASSKRGLHF. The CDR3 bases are TGTGCCAGCAGCAAACGGGGCCTCCACTTT.

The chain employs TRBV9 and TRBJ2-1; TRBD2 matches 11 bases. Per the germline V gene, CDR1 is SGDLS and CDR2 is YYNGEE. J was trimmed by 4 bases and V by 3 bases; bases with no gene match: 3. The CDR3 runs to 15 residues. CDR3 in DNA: TGTGCCAGCAGCGGGGGACTAGCGGATTACAATGAGCAGTTCTTC. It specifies CASSGGLADYNEQFF.

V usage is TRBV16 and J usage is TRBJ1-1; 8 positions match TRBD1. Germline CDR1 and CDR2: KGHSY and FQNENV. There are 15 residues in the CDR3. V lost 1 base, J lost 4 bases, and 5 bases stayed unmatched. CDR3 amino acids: CASSQWNRGGTEAFF. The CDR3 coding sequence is TGTGCCAGCAGCCAATGGAACAGGGGGGGCACTGAAGCTTTCTTT.

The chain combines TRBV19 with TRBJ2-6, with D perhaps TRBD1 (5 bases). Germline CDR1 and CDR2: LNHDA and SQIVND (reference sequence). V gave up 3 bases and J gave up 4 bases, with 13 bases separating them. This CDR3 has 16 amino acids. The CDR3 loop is CASSIDPGYGANVLTF. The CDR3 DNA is TGTGCCAGTAGTATCGACCCAGGGTACGGGGCCAACGTCCTGACTTTC.

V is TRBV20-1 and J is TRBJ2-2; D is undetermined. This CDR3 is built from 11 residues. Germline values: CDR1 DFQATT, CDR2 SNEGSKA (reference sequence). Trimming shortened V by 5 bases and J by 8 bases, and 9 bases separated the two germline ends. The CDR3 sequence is CSARMTGELFF. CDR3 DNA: TGCAGTGCTCGGATGACAGGGGAGCTGTTTTTT.

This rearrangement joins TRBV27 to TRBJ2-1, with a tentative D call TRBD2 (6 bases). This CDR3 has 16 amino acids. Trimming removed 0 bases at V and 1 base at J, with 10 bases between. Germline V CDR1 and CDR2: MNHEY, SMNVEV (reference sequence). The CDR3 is CASSLSRTISYNEQFF. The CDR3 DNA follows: TGTGCCAGCAGTTTATCCCGGACTATTTCCTACAATGAGCAGTTCTTC.

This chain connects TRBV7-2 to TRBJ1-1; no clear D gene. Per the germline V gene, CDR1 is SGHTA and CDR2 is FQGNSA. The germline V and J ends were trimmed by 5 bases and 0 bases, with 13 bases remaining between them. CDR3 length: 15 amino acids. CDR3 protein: CASSPSGPMNTEAFF. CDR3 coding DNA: TGTGCCAGCAGCCCTAGCGGACCGATGAACACTGAAGCTTTCTTT.